These 15 T cell receptor beta chains share one sample of origin, sequenced in a study of metastatic and nonmetastatic thyroid tumors (dated by TCRdb to about 2020). Before undergoing thyroid surgery, none of the patients had been given any kind of treatment. The library was generated by PCR. Sequencing was carried out with an Illumina HiSeq 4000. Through fastp at Q25 and MiXCR, TCRdb rebuilt clones from the public reads, retaining in-frame beta chains. The sample table holds some 20,000 clones, of which roughly a third were seen once. The ten largest make up 25% to 30% of the sample. Sequencing input: tumor tissue. Receptor source: a female donor with papillary thyroid cancer or a benign thyroid nodule (not recorded which). Some clones in this sample may be carry-over from other donors' samples.

CDR3 sequence reads: CATQRTSGTTGELFF. The CDR3 region has the DNA TGTGCCACTCAGAGGACTAGCGGAACCACCGGGGAGCTGTTTTTT. The V gene is TRBV6-1, the J gene TRBJ2-2; 10 bases are a match to TRBD2. V gave up 10 bases and J gave up 4 bases; unmatched junction bases: 9. This CDR3 has 15 amino acids. CDR1 MNHNS and CDR2 SASEGT come from the germline V gene.

This clone was detected only a few times. V and J are TRBV6-1 and TRBJ1-3; a possible D gene is TRBD1 (5 bases). There are 15 residues in the CDR3. V lost 2 bases and J lost 4, with 12 bases in between. From germline, CDR1 is MNHNS and CDR2 SASEGT. For the CDR3, the DNA is TGTGCCAGCAGTGAACAGGGATCTGGGGGAAACACCATATATTTT. It specifies CASSEQGSGGNTIYF.

This chain connects TRBV27 to TRBJ1-1; the D is unclear. Looked up from germline, CDR1 is MNHEY and CDR2 is SMNVEV (reference sequence). The CDR3 is 13 amino acids. V was clipped by 3 bases and J by 1 base, with 6 bases between them. This CDR3 is CASSFTQNTEAFF. CDR3 DNA sequence: TGTGCCAGCAGTTTCACCCAGAACACTGAAGCTTTCTTT.

This clone was picked up a small number of times. The gene calls are TRBV6-2 or TRBV6-3 and TRBJ2-7; perhaps D is TRBD1 or TRBD2 (5 bases each). The CDR3 runs to 14 residues. Trimming removed 7 bases from V and 1 base from J, with 14 bases in between. Germline V CDR1 and CDR2: MNHEY, SVGEGT. The CDR3 protein is CASTLLGDSYEQYF. The CDR3 DNA reads as TGTGCCAGCACCTTACTGGGGGATTCCTACGAGCAGTACTTC.

This clone was recorded a few times. CDR3 sequence: CASSSRQGAWTEAFF. As DNA, the CDR3 is TGTGCCAGCAGTTCACGACAGGGGGCGTGGACTGAAGCTTTCTTT. The J gene is TRBJ1-1, the V gene TRBV28, with 10 positions matching TRBD1. This CDR3 comprises 15 residues. With 4 bases clipped from V and 5 bases from J, the junction kept 7 bases outside the gene matches. CDR1 and CDR2 from the germline V gene are MDHEN and SYDVKM.

This clone has a handful of counts. V is TRBV6-1 and J is TRBJ2-7, with D unresolved. The CDR3 has 13 amino acids. Trimming pared 1 base from V and 4 bases from J, leaving 8 bases between. Germline assignment: CDR1 MNHNS and CDR2 SASEGT. CDR3 bases: TGTGCCAGCAGTGAAGAGGTCGGTTACGAGCAGTACTTC. Translation gives CASSEEVGYEQYF.

This clone has just a few counts. The chain uses TRBV6-2 or TRBV6-3 and TRBJ1-1, with D perhaps matching TRBD1 (6 bases). Germline CDR1 is MNHEY and CDR2 is SVGEGT. With 0 bases removed from V and 10 bases from J, the gap between germline ends came to 18 bases. This CDR3 is 15 amino acids long. The DNA of the CDR3 is TGTGCCAGCAGTTACTCAATGACAGGTAGGAACGGAGCTTTCTTT. Translating it yields CASSYSMTGRNGAFF.

The rearrangement joins TRBV28 to TRBJ2-2; TRBD1 or TRBD2 may be the D gene (5 bases each). The CDR3 contains 14 residues. Per germline, CDR1 MDHEN and CDR2 SYDVKM. V was shortened by 4 bases and J by 7 bases, with 13 bases between the two germline ends. The CDR3 sequence is CASSSAGTDGELFF. CDR3 bases: TGTGCCAGCAGTTCGGCCGGGACCGACGGGGAGCTGTTTTTT.

A note on this clone: The germline gene is not matched at one end of the junction; a read error may be the cause. The rearrangement uses TRBV20-1 and TRBJ2-1, with 13 bases identical to TRBD2. The germline gives CDR1 DFQATT, CDR2 SNEGSKA (reference sequence). CDR3 size: 15 residues. The CDR3 DNA reads TGCAGTTCTAGGGAACTAGCGGGAGGGACCAATGAGCAGTTCTTC. This codes for CSSRELAGGTNEQFF.

This clone was detected a few times. The chain's CDR3 is CASSAGENTGELFF. As DNA, the CDR3 is TGTGCCAGCAGTGCAGGGGAGAACACCGGGGAGCTGTTTTTT. The V call is TRBV6-4, the J call TRBJ2-2, with D perhaps matching TRBD1 (6 bases). The ends were cut back, 4 bases at V and 1 base at J, with 7 bases in the middle. Germline V lookup: CDR1 MRHNA, CDR2 SNTAGT. The CDR3 is made up of 14 amino acids.

In this sample, this clone turned up a few times. This rearrangement joins TRBV12-3 or TRBV12-4 to TRBJ2-2; D is tentatively TRBD1 or TRBD2 (5 bases each). This CDR3 is 13 amino acids long. Trimming cost V 9 bases and J 4 bases, with 12 bases left between them. CDR3 region: CASRRGGTGELFF. In DNA, the CDR3 is TGTGCCAGTAGACGTGGGGGCACCGGGGAGCTGTTTTTT.

The chain combines TRBV20-1 with TRBJ2-7; D remains ambiguous. This CDR3 is 13 amino acids long. With 5 bases removed from V and 4 bases from J, the gap between germline ends came to 15 bases. CDR1 and CDR2 from the germline V gene are DFQATT and SNEGSKA (reference sequence). Written as DNA, the CDR3 is TGCAGTGCTGCCTCAGGTCGGGTGTACGAGCAGTACTTC. It translates to CSAASGRVYEQYF.

The V call is TRBV5-1, the J call TRBJ2-3, with D perhaps TRBD2 (6 bases). Germline CDR1 SGHRS, CDR2 YFSETQ. The CDR3 runs 16 residues. V gave up 3 bases and J gave up 4 bases, with 18 bases separating them. The chain's CDR3 is CASSSGDSLSPDTQYF. The CDR3 nucleotides are TGCGCCAGCAGCTCTGGGGACTCCTTGTCCCCAGATACGCAGTATTTT. Together with reference TRBV5-1 and TRBJ2-3, the CDR3 gives the full variable domain: KAGVTQTPRYLIKTRGQQVTLSCSPISGHRSVSWYQQTPGQGLQFLFEYFSETQRNKGNFPGRFSGRQFSNSRSEMNVSTLELGDSALYLCASSSGDSLSPDTQYFGPGTRLTVL.

A few counts support this clone. The rearrangement links TRBV6-2 or TRBV6-3 to TRBJ2-7; D is possibly TRBD1 (6 bases). V shed 2 bases and J shed 5 bases, with 13 bases lying between them. The CDR3 extends over 14 amino acids. Germline assignment: CDR1 MNHEY and CDR2 SVGEGT. The CDR3 DNA reads as TGTGCCAGCAGTTACGGGGACAACCTAAACGAGCAGTACTTC. Amino acid sequence: CASSYGDNLNEQYF.

V is TRBV6-2 or TRBV6-3 and J is TRBJ1-2; the D gene is possibly TRBD1 (6 bases). The germline CDR1 and CDR2 sequences are MNHEY and SVGEGT. Trimming took 7 bases from V and 4 from J, leaving 13 bases between them. This CDR3 has 13 amino acids. The CDR3 protein is CASKTQGPYGYTF. The CDR3 DNA reads as TGTGCCAGCAAAACTCAGGGGCCCTATGGCTACACCTTC.